These 8 T cell receptor beta chains were sequenced from one sample in a study of early T cells in non-severe SARS-CoV-2 infection. TCRdb independently ran MiXCR on the 5' RACE reads; one entry per CDR3 protein. The table has around 84,000 distinct CDR3 sequences, roughly 10% seen once; the top ten hold around 7.5%. Sequencing was performed on whole blood, taken at baseline. These receptor sequences come from an adult who was a healthcare worker with PCR-confirmed SARS-CoV-2 infection or an uninfected control (not recorded which).

This clonotype was detected ten times or more. The chain couples TRBV9 to TRBJ2-1, with 11 bases that match TRBD2. The CDR3 is 17 residues long. From germline, CDR1 is SGDLS and CDR2 YYNGEE. J was trimmed by 3 bases and V by 0 bases; bases with no gene match: 5. The CDR3, as DNA: TGTGCCAGCAGCGTAGATTGGACTAGCGGGCTCTACAATGAGCAGTTCTTC. Protein sequence: CASSVDWTSGLYNEQFF.

The sample holds a few counts of this clonotype. V usage is TRBV2 and J usage is TRBJ2-7; 11 nucleotides agree with TRBD2. The CDR3 has 14 amino acids. After removal of 6 bases from V and 2 bases from J, the junction contained 3 bases not matched to a gene. The germline V gene has CDR1 SNHLY and CDR2 FYNNEI. The CDR3 DNA is TGTGCCAGCAGCGATAGCGGGAGGGCCTACGAGCAGTACTTC. This encodes CASSDSGRAYEQYF.

The gene calls are TRBV4-1 and TRBJ2-4; tentative D call: TRBD2 (6 bases). CDR1 and CDR2 (germline): MGHRA, YSYEKL. The CDR3 spans 14 residues. V was pared by 4 bases and J by 4 bases, with 11 bases between. CDR3 protein: CASSREAVKNIQYF. Written as DNA, the CDR3 is TGCGCCAGCAGCCGGGAGGCGGTGAAAAACATTCAGTACTTC.

This clonotype was recorded a few times. The rearrangement links TRBV9 to TRBJ2-3; unclear D gene. V dropped 3 bases and J dropped 3 bases, with 8 bases sitting between them. Germline V gene lookup returns CDR1 SGDLS and CDR2 YYNGEE. The CDR3 length is 13 residues. DNA of the CDR3: TGTGCCAGCAGCGCGACTGTGACAGATACGCAGTATTTT. Translation gives CASSATVTDTQYF.

This clonotype appeared many times. The rearrangement uses TRBV9 and TRBJ2-5; 8 positions agree with TRBD2. The CDR3 consists of 15 residues. The junction had 10 bases not matched to a gene; V was cut back by 4 bases and J by 5 bases. Looked up from germline, CDR1 is SGDLS and CDR2 is YYNGEE. The CDR3 region is CASSPSPSGLETQYF. CDR3 in DNA: TGTGCCAGCAGCCCGTCCCCTAGCGGGTTGGAGACCCAGTACTTC.

This chain connects TRBV28 to TRBJ2-3, with D perhaps matching TRBD1 (5 bases). The CDR3 length is 14 residues. V dropped 2 bases and J dropped 14 bases, with 20 bases sitting between them. Germline CDR1 reads MDHEN; CDR2 reads SYDVKM. CDR3 loop: CASSLNPDTSQGYF. The CDR3 DNA is TGTGCCAGCAGTTTAAACCCGGACACCTCTCAGGGGTATTTT.

The chain links TRBV7-6 to TRBJ2-7; weak D call: TRBD1 (6 bases). This CDR3 has 14 amino acids. Germline CDR1 SGHVS, CDR2 FNYEAQ. Trimming left V 6 bases short and J 0 bases short, with 12 bases between. Here the CDR3 reads CASRKDSLSYEQYF. The CDR3 DNA sequence: TGTGCCAGCAGGAAGGACAGCCTCTCCTACGAGCAGTACTTC. Together with reference TRBV7-6 and TRBJ2-7, the CDR3 gives the full variable domain: GAGVSQSPRYKVTKRGQDVALRCDPISGHVSLYWYRQALGQGPEFLTYFNYEAQQDKSGLPNDRFSAERPEGSISTLTIQRTEQRDSAMYRCASRKDSLSYEQYFGPGTRLTVT.

This chain uses TRBV11-2 with TRBJ2-3; 12 bases align to TRBD2. CDR1 SGHAT and CDR2 FQNNGV come from the germline V gene. With 2 bases clipped from V and 4 bases from J, the junction kept 7 bases outside the gene matches. The CDR3 covers 17 residues. The chain's CDR3 is CASSLFRGTSGPDTQYF. The CDR3 nucleotides read TGTGCCAGCAGCTTATTCAGGGGGACTAGCGGGCCAGATACGCAGTATTTT.